This T cell receptor beta chain is from a study of identical twins. Regarding the study as a whole: Beta out-of-frame sequences showed weaker excess twin sharing.

In its sample, this clonotype was seen many times. Antigen: not known. The V end lost 3 bases, the J end lost 7 bases, and 9 bases lay between the germline ends. The CDR3 is 12 amino acids. Template switching added a universal primer site, and cDNA bore unique molecular identifiers. TCRdb reprocessed the 5' RACE reads via MiXCR and lists one record per CDR3 protein. The table lists more than 650,000 distinct CDR3 sequences, around 6.1% of them singletons. Each donor was a healthy Caucasian. The sequenced sample was naive T cells sorted from blood. The sequence was collected from a man aged 18 to 30 in good health. The chain uses TRBV12-3 or TRBV12-4 and TRBJ1-2, with unresolved D. The CDR3 loop reads CASSFRIAGYTF. The DNA of the CDR3 is TGTGCCAGCAGTTTTAGGATCGCTGGCTACACCTTC.